The 29 T cell receptor beta chains below come from one sample, sequenced in a study of cytotoxic CD8 clonotypes in ibrutinib-treated CLL listed by TCRdb under 2021. The time point tag for this specimen amounts to: approximately twelve months on ibrutinib. Libraries were built with the immunoSEQ multiplex PCR assay. Held by TCRdb, this immuneACCESS table contains in-frame sequences only and omits some clones. Under half of the omission traces to an unresolved V gene where checked; the cause of the rest is unknown. This sample gives about 24,000 clones in total; 70% to 75% of them show up just once. In total, the top ten clones hold under 50% of the sample. The material sequenced was PBMCs, taken after 12 months of ibrutinib treatment. The receptors were sampled from a human donor with chronic lymphocytic leukemia.

This clone has ten or more counts. The rearrangement joins TRBV18 to TRBJ1-1; D remains ambiguous. This CDR3 comprises 13 residues. Trimming removed 2 bases from V and 2 bases from J, with 6 bases in between. Germline V lookup: CDR1 KGHSH, CDR2 LQKENI. This chain's CDR3 is CASSPGRNTEAFF. The DNA of the CDR3 is TGTGCCAGCTCACCAGGCAGAAACACTGAAGCTTTCTTT.

The gene calls are TRBV19 and TRBJ2-3; D ambiguous. V lost 6 bases and J lost 1, with 14 bases in between. The CDR3 is 15 residues long. Germline CDR1 and CDR2: LNHDA and SQIVND (reference sequence). Here the CDR3 DNA reads TGTGCCAGTAGCCCCGTCAGGTTTGGCACAGATACGCAGTATTTT. The encoded protein is CASSPVRFGTDTQYF.

As concerns this clone: The junction does not match germline at one end; this may be a read error. The chain recombines TRBV27 with TRBJ2-1; D is unclear. The length of the CDR3 is 13 residues. Germline CDR1 is MNHEY and CDR2 is SMNVEV (reference sequence). CDR3 sequence: CASSLSVLNKQFF. The CDR3 DNA reads TGTGCCAGCAGTTTATCGGTTCTCAATAAGCAGTTCTTC.

This rearrangement joins TRBV18 to TRBJ2-3; D not resolved. V dropped 3 bases and J dropped 6 bases, with 13 bases sitting between them. Germline CDR1 reads KGHSH; CDR2 reads LQKENI. The CDR3 is made up of 14 amino acids. This CDR3 is CASSPSNQADTQYF. The CDR3 region has the DNA TGTGCCAGCTCACCCTCGAACCAGGCCGATACGCAGTATTTT. Full variable domain (outside the CDR3, taken from reference TRBV18 and TRBJ2-3): NAGVMQNPRHLVRRRGQEARLRCSPMKGHSHVYWYRQLPEEGLKFMVYLQKENIIDESGMPKERFSAEFPKEGPSILRIQQVVRGDSAAYFCASSPSNQADTQYFGPGTRLTVL.

J is TRBJ1-2 and V is TRBV11-2, with a weak D call TRBD1 (6 bases). Trimming left V 5 bases short and J 8 bases short, with 15 bases between. Germline V CDR1 and CDR2: SGHAT, FQNNGV. This CDR3 contains 13 residues. This chain's CDR3 is CASSQQTGLGYTF. The CDR3, as DNA: TGTGCCAGCAGCCAACAGACAGGCCTAGGCTACACCTTC.

This sequence joins TRBV29-1 and TRBJ1-2, with TRBD1 matching over 9 bases. Germline V gene sequence: CDR1 SQVTM, CDR2 ANQGSEA. The trim removed 8 bases at V and 6 bases at J, leaving 4 bases unmatched. The CDR3 length is 11 residues. CDR3 coding DNA: TGCAGCCTCCGACAGGGGGATGGCTACACCTTC. Protein sequence: CSLRQGDGYTF.

V and J are TRBV7-2 and TRBJ2-2; D is perhaps TRBD1 (6 bases). Per germline, CDR1 SGHTA and CDR2 FQGNSA. The CDR3 totals 14 residues. Trimming removed 5 bases from V and 1 base from J, with 8 bases in between. CDR3 bases: TGTGCCAGCAGCCCGGACAGGAACACCGGGGAGCTGTTTTTT. Its protein is CASSPDRNTGELFF.

CDR3 protein: CASSRSGGYSGNTIYF. The CDR3 DNA is TGTGCCAGCAGCCGCTCTGGGGGGTACTCTGGAAACACCATATATTTT. The V gene is TRBV14, the J gene TRBJ1-3; a weak D match, TRBD1 (5 bases). V gave up 4 bases and J gave up 0 bases, with 13 bases separating them. This CDR3 is 16 amino acids long. Germline-derived CDR1 and CDR2 are SGHDN and FVKESK.

This sequence joins TRBV9 and TRBJ1-6; no clear D gene. V was shortened by 1 base and J by 5 bases, with 7 bases between the two germline ends. This CDR3 is built from 14 residues. Germline CDR1 and CDR2: SGDLS and YYNGEE. Written as DNA, the CDR3 is TGTGCCAGCAGCGTAAAACAGAATAATTCACCCCTCCACTTT. Translation: CASSVKQNNSPLHF.

V usage is TRBV30 and J usage is TRBJ1-5; no definite D call. CDR3 length equals 13 residues. Trimming removed 0 bases at V and 3 bases at J, with 6 bases between. Germline-derived CDR1 and CDR2 are GTSNPN and SVGIG (reference sequence). The CDR3 loop reads CAWSVGLNQPQHF. DNA of the CDR3: TGTGCCTGGAGTGTAGGCCTCAATCAGCCCCAGCATTTT. Full variable domain (missing parts from reference TRBV30 and TRBJ1-5): SQTIHQWPATLVQPVGSPLSLECTVEGTSNPNLYWYRQAAGRGLQLLFYSVGIGQISSEVPQNLSASRPQDRQFILSSKKLLLSDSGFYLCAWSVGLNQPQHFGDGTRLSIL.

V usage is TRBV6-1 and J usage is TRBJ1-2; TRBD1 matches at 7 bases. The J segment lost 6 bases and the V segment lost 8 bases, leaving 9 bases of the junction unmatched. This CDR3 has 13 residues. The germline V gene encodes CDR1 MNHNS and CDR2 SASEGT. The CDR3 nucleotides read TGTGCCAGCGCCCAAAGACAGGGAGATGGCTACACCTTC. Its translation is CASAQRQGDGYTF.

This clone was counted between two and nine times. V and J are TRBV14 and TRBJ1-2, with D tentatively TRBD1 (5 bases). The CDR3 extends over 15 amino acids. The ends were cut back, 4 bases at V and 4 bases at J, with 16 bases in the middle. Germline CDR1 is SGHDN and CDR2 is FVKESK. The CDR3 region has the DNA TGTGCCAGCAGCCTTATGGGACGGCCGATCTATGGCTACACCTTC. Translating it yields CASSLMGRPIYGYTF.

The chain employs TRBV5-1 and TRBJ1-1, with D unresolved. Germline V gene sequence: CDR1 SGHRS, CDR2 YFSETQ. With 4 bases removed from V and 1 base from J, the gap between germline ends came to 17 bases. This CDR3 contains 16 residues. The CDR3 protein is CASSQDFLPGNTEAFF. The CDR3 DNA reads TGCGCCAGCAGCCAGGACTTTCTACCGGGGAACACTGAAGCTTTCTTT.

The genes are TRBV7-3 and TRBJ1-2; D may be TRBD1 (5 bases). CDR1 is SGHTA and CDR2 is FQGTGA in the germline V gene. The V end was cut by 5 bases, the J end by 3 bases, with 10 bases between. CDR3 length: 13 residues. The CDR3 region is CASSPRGDYGYTF. CDR3 in DNA: TGTGCCAGCAGCCCTAGAGGGGACTATGGCTACACCTTC.

In its sample, this clone was seen a few times. The V and J genes are TRBV6-5 and TRBJ2-7, with TRBD1 as a possible D gene (6 bases). Per germline, CDR1 MNHEY and CDR2 SVGAGI. There are 13 residues in the CDR3. Trimming took off 6 bases at V and 3 bases at J, with 12 bases between the two ends. Written as DNA, the CDR3 is TGTGCCAGCAGGGCGACAGGAAACTACGAGCAGTACTTC. It yields the protein CASRATGNYEQYF.

Remarks on this clone: The germline gene is not matched at one end of the junction; a read error may be the cause. Here the CDR3 DNA reads TGCAGTGTTGGAGGGTTCGCAGATACGCAGTATTTT. This translates into CSVGGFADTQYF. The genes are TRBV29-1 and TRBJ2-3; a weak D match, TRBD2 (6 bases). Per the germline V gene, CDR1 is SQVTM and CDR2 is ANQGSEA. This CDR3 is built from 12 residues.

The rearrangement links TRBV2 to TRBJ1-3; D call uncertain. Trimming stripped 2 bases from V and 4 bases from J, with 9 bases between. CDR3 size: 14 residues. CDR1 SNHLY and CDR2 FYNNEI come from the germline V gene. The CDR3: CASSEPRAGNTIYF. The CDR3 DNA reads as TGTGCCAGCAGTGAACCTAGGGCGGGAAACACCATATATTTT.

The chain employs TRBV7-2 and TRBJ2-3; D not resolved. The CDR3 contains 13 residues. Germline CDR1 reads SGHTA; CDR2 reads FQGNSA. V lost 3 bases, J lost 8 bases, and 12 bases lay in between. CDR3 in DNA: TGTGCCAGCAGCTTGCCGAGTTTGGGTACGCAGTATTTT. Its protein is CASSLPSLGTQYF.

The chain employs TRBV28 and TRBJ1-5; D perhaps matches TRBD1 (6 bases). Trimming took 6 bases from V and 5 from J, leaving 11 bases between them. This CDR3 spans 13 amino acids. Per germline, CDR1 MDHEN and CDR2 SYDVKM. Here the CDR3 DNA reads TGTGCCAGCAGATTACAGGGTTATCAGCCCCAGCATTTT. Translation: CASRLQGYQPQHF. The full variable domain, in which reference TRBV28 and TRBJ1-5 provide the parts outside the CDR3, is DVKVTQSSRYLVKRTGEKVFLECVQDMDHENMFWYRQDPGLGLRLIYFSYDVKMKEKGDIPEGYSVSREKKERFSLILESASTNQTSMYLCASRLQGYQPQHFGDGTRLSIL.

This chain uses TRBV2 with TRBJ2-6; no clear D. Germline V gene sequence: CDR1 SNHLY, CDR2 FYNNEI. Deletions cut 0 bases from V and 0 bases from J, with 3 bases between. The CDR3 contains 15 residues. The CDR3, as DNA: TGTGCCAGCAGTGAAGCTCACTCTGGGGCCAACGTCCTGACTTTC. Residues: CASSEAHSGANVLTF.

The V and J genes are TRBV19 and TRBJ1-1; the D is unclear. The V gene lost 4 bases and the J gene lost 6 bases, with 12 bases spanning the gap. Per the germline V gene, CDR1 is LNHDA and CDR2 is SQIVND (reference sequence). This CDR3 region has 13 residues. The CDR3 here is CASSTTLRSEAFF. The CDR3 coding sequence is TGTGCCAGTAGTACGACTCTGAGGTCTGAAGCTTTCTTT.

Concerning this clone: The junction departs from germline at one end; a sequencing error may be responsible. V and J are TRBV19 and TRBJ1-5; D may be TRBD1 (5 bases). The CDR3 extends over 14 amino acids. CDR1 is LNHDA and CDR2 is SQIVND in the germline V gene (reference sequence). CDR3 nucleotides: TGTGCCAGTAGTCCGGGGACCGGCAATCGGCCCCAGCATTTT. Translated: CASSPGTGNRPQHF.

This clone has only a few counts. The V and J genes are TRBV5-4 and TRBJ2-7; 10 bases agree with TRBD1. V dropped 4 bases and J dropped 5; count of bases not matched to a gene: 9. Germline CDR1 is SGHNT and CDR2 is YYREEE (reference sequence). This CDR3 has 15 amino acids. Here the CDR3 DNA reads TGTGCCAGCAGCCCTAGGACAGGGGGGATCGACGAGCAGTACTTC. It translates to CASSPRTGGIDEQYF.

The chain combines TRBV7-2 with TRBJ1-2, with TRBD1 matching over 8 bases. With 5 bases clipped from V and 0 bases from J, the junction kept 11 bases outside the gene matches. CDR1 SGHTA and CDR2 FQGNSA come from the germline V gene. The CDR3 runs to 17 residues. The CDR3 loop is CASSRGGQAGTNYGYTF. For the CDR3, the DNA is TGTGCCAGCAGCAGGGGGGGACAGGCAGGAACTAACTATGGCTACACCTTC.

V is TRBV2 and J is TRBJ1-1; 12 positions match TRBD1. The V gene end was trimmed by 6 bases and the J gene end by 6 bases; junction bases not matched to a gene: 5. This CDR3 spans 14 amino acids. Germline CDR1 is SNHLY and CDR2 is FYNNEI. The CDR3 DNA sequence: TGTGCCAGCAGAGTGGGGACAGGGGGCTCTGAAGCTTTCTTT. Its protein is CASRVGTGGSEAFF.

This chain uses TRBV6-5 with TRBJ2-7; unclear D gene. This CDR3 has 13 amino acids. From germline, CDR1 is MNHEY and CDR2 SVGAGI. The V gene lost 6 bases and the J gene lost 5 bases, with 14 bases spanning the gap. CDR3 amino acids: CASRTPPGDEQYF. DNA of the CDR3: TGTGCCAGCAGGACCCCGCCCGGCGACGAGCAGTACTTC.

The chain couples TRBV5-1 to TRBJ2-3; D is unclear. V lost 4 bases and J 0 bases, leaving 12 bases between the germline ends. This CDR3 region has 15 residues. Germline CDR1 reads SGHRS; CDR2 reads YFSETQ. The CDR3 nucleotides are TGCGCCAGCAGCCGCTCGGGTGGGAGCACAGATACGCAGTATTTT. Translation: CASSRSGGSTDTQYF.

The chain recombines TRBV28 with TRBJ2-2; D remains unclear. The CDR3 loop spans 14 amino acids. Trimming removed 5 bases at V and 4 bases at J, with 11 bases between. CDR1 is MDHEN and CDR2 is SYDVKM in the germline V gene. In DNA form, the CDR3 reads TGTGCCAGCAGTCAAAGAAGAATCACCGGGGAGCTGTTTTTT. It specifies CASSQRRITGELFF.

The chain employs TRBV6-6 and TRBJ2-2, with D hard to call. This CDR3 region has 13 residues. Deletions cut 8 bases from V and 3 bases from J, with 10 bases between. The germline CDR1 and CDR2 sequences are MNHNY and SVGAGI (reference sequence). CDR3 loop: CASQDHYTGELFF. For the CDR3, the DNA is TGTGCCAGCCAGGACCATTACACCGGGGAGCTGTTTTTT.